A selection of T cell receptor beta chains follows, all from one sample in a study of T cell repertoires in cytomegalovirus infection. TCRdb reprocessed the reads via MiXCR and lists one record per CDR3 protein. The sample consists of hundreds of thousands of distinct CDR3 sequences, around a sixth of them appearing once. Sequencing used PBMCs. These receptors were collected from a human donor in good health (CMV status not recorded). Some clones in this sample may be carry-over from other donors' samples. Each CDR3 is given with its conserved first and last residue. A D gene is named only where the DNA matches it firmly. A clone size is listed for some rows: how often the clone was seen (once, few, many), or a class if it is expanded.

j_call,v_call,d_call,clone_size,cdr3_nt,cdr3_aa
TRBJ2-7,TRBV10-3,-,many,TGTGCCATCAGTGAGTTCGACCGATACGAGCAGTACTTC,CAISEFDRYEQYF
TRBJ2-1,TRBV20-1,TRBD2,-,TGCAGTGCTAGACCGGGACTAGCGAGGGATGAGCAGTTCTTC,CSARPGLARDEQFF
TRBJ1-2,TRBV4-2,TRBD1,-,TGTGCCAGCAGCCAAGATGTCCCAGGGGGTAACTATGGCTACACCTTC,CASSQDVPGGNYGYTF
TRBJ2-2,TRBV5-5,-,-,TGTGCCAGCAGCCCGGGACTGCCGGACACCGGGGAGCTGTTTTTT,CASSPGLPDTGELFF
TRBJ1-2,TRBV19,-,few,TGTGCCAGTAGGCCTCCGGGACCGAATTATGGCTACACCTTC,CASRPPGPNYGYTF
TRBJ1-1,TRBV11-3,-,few,TGTGCCAGCAGCTTAAGGAGCTTCACTGAAGCTTTCTTT,CASSLRSFTEAFF
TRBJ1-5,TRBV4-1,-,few,TGCGCCAGCAGCCAACGGACAGAGGCAAATCAGCCCCAGCATTTT,CASSQRTEANQPQHF
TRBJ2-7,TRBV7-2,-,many,TGTGCCAGCAGCTTGAGGAGAGGGCCCTACGAGCAGTACTTC,CASSLRRGPYEQYF
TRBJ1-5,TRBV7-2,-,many,TGTGCCAGCAGCCCGATAAACAAGGATCAGCCCCAGCATTTT,CASSPINKDQPQHF
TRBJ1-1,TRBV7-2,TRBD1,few,TGTGCCAGCAGCTTAACCGGGACAGGGGAAAAATTCACTGAAGCTTTCTTT,CASSLTGTGEKFTEAFF
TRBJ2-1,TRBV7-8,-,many,TGTGCCAGCAGCTGGAGGGGGGATGAGCAGTTCTTC,CASSWRGDEQFF
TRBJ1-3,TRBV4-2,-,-,TGTGCCAGCAGCCAAGAATCGCGGGCAGTCTCTGGAAACACCATATATTTT,CASSQESRAVSGNTIYF
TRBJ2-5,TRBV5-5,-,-,TGTGCCAGCAGCTTGACAGACCAAGAGACCCAGTACTTC,CASSLTDQETQYF
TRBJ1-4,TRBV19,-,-,TGTGCCAGTAATAGGCGGTCTTCGGGATCACATGAAAAACTGTTTTTT,CASNRRSSGSHEKLFF